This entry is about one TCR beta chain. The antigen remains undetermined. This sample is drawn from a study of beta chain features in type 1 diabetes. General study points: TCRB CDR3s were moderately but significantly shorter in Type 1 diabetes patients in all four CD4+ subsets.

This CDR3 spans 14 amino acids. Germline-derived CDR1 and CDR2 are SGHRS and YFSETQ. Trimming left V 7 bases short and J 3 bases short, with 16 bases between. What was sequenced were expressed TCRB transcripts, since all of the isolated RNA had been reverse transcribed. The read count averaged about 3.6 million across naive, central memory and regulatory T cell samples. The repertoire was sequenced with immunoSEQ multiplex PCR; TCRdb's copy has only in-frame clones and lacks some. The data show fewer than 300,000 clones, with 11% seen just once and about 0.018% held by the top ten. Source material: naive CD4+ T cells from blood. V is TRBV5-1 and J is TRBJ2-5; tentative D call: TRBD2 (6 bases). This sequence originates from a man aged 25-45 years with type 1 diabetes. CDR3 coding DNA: TGCGCCAGCCACGGCGGGGCCTTTGAAGAGACCCAGTACTTC. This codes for CASHGGAFEETQYF.